This T cell receptor beta chain was obtained from a study of PD-L1 blockade in urothelial cancer. Time point indicated: pretreatment peripheral blood. Each individual provided 1 to 8 samples (taken pretreatment and on-treatment). Trimming took 2 bases from V and 5 from J; bases not matched to a gene: 5. This CDR3 is 15 amino acids long. In germline, CDR1 is SGHTA, CDR2 FQGNSA. Generated by immunoSEQ multiplex PCR, the TCRdb table keeps only in-frame clones and is missing some. The sample contains about 30,000 clones, roughly 84% of which appear only once. The receptor was derived from a man in his 60s with urothelial cancer. This chain uses TRBV7-2 with TRBJ2-1; 8 nucleotides align to TRBD2. Here the sequenced sample was PBMCs, taken around atezolizumab (anti-PD-L1) treatment. The CDR3 sequence: CASSLNGRGNNEQFF. CDR3 bases: TGTGCCAGCAGCTTAAACGGGAGGGGTAACAATGAGCAGTTCTTC.